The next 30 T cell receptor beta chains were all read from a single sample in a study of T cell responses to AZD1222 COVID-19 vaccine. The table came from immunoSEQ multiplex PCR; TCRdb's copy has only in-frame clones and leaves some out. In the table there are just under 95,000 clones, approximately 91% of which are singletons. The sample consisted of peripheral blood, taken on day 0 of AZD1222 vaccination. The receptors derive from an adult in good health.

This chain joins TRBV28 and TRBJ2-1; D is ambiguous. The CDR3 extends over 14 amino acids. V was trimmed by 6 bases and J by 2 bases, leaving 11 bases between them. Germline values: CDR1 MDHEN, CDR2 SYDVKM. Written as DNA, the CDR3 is TGTGCCAGCAGGCCCAGGACCCCCTACAATGAGCAGTTCTTC. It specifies CASRPRTPYNEQFF. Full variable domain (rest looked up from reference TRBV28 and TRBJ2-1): DVKVTQSSRYLVKRTGEKVFLECVQDMDHENMFWYRQDPGLGLRLIYFSYDVKMKEKGDIPEGYSVSREKKERFSLILESASTNQTSMYLCASRPRTPYNEQFFGPGTRLTVL.

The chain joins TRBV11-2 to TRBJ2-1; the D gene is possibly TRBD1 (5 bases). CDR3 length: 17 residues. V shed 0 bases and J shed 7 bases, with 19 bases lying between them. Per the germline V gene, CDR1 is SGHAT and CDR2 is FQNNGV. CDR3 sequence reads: CASSLEVAGSFRNEQFF. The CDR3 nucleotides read TGTGCCAGCAGCTTAGAGGTAGCAGGGTCATTCAGGAATGAGCAGTTCTTC.

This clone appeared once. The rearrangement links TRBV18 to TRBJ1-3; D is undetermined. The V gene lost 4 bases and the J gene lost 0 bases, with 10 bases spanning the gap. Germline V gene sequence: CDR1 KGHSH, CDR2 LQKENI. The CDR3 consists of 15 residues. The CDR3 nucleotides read TGTGCCAGCTCACGGCAAGGGAACTCTGGAAACACCATATATTTT. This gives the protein CASSRQGNSGNTIYF.

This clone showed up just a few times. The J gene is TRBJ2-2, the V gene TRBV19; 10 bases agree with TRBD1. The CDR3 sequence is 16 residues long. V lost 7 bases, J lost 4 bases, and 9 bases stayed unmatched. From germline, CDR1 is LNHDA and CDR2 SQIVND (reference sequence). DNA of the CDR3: TGTGCCAGTACCCCTAGGGACAGGGGTACCACCGGGGAGCTGTTTTTT. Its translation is CASTPRDRGTTGELFF.

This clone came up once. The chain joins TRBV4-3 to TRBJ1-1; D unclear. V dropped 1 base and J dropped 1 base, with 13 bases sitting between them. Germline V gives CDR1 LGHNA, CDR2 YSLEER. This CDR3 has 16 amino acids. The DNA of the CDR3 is TGCGCCAGCAGCCAAGTTTATTCAGGCCCGAACACTGAAGCTTTCTTT. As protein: CASSQVYSGPNTEAFF.

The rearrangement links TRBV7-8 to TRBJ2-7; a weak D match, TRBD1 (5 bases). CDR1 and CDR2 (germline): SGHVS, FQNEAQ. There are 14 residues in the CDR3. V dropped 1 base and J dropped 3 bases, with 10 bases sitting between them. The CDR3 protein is CASSLERGLYEQYF. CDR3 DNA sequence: TGTGCCAGCAGCTTAGAAAGGGGCCTCTACGAGCAGTACTTC.

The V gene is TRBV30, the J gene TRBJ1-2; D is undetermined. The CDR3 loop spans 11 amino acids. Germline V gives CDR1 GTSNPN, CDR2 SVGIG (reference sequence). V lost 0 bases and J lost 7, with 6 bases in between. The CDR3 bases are TGTGCCTGGAGTGTACGGGTTGGCTACACCTTC. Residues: CAWSVRVGYTF.

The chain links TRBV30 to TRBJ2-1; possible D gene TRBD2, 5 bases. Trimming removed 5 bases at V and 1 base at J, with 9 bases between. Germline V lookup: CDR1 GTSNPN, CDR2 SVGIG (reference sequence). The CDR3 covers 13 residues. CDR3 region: CAWVSGSYNEQFF. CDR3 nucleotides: TGTGCCTGGGTCTCGGGGTCCTACAATGAGCAGTTCTTC.

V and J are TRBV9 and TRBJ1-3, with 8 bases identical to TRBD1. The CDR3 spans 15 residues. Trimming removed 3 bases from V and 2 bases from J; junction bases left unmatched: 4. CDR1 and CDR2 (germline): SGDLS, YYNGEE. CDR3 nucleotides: TGTGCCAGCAGCGCAGACAGGGGCCCTGGAAACACCATATATTTT. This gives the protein CASSADRGPGNTIYF.

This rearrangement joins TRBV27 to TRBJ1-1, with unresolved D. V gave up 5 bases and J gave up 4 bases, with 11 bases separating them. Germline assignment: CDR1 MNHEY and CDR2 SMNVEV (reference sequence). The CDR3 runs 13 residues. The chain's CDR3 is CASSLTVGTEAFF. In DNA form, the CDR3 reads TGTGCCAGCAGTCTCACAGTTGGCACTGAAGCTTTCTTT.

The CDR3 protein is CASTRGGVLETQYF. CDR3 sequence (DNA): TGTGCCAGCACTCGGGGGGGTGTCCTAGAGACCCAGTACTTC. The chain links TRBV5-8 to TRBJ2-5; 8 nucleotides align to TRBD2. From germline, CDR1 is SGHTS and CDR2 YDEGEE. The CDR3 contains 14 residues. The V gene end was trimmed by 6 bases and the J gene end by 4 bases; junction bases not matched to a gene: 8.

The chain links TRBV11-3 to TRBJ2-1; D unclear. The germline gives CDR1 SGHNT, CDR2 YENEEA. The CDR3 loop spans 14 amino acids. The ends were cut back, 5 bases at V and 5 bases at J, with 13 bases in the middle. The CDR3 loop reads CASSRPPENNEQFF. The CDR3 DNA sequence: TGTGCCAGCAGCCGACCTCCGGAGAACAATGAGCAGTTCTTC.

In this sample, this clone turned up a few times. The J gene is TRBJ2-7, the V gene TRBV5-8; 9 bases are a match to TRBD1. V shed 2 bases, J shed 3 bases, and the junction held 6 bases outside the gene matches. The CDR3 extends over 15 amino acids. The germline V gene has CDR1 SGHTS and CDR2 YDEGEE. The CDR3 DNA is TGTGCCAGCAGCTTCGGGGGGACAGGGATCTACGAGCAGTACTTC. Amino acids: CASSFGGTGIYEQYF.

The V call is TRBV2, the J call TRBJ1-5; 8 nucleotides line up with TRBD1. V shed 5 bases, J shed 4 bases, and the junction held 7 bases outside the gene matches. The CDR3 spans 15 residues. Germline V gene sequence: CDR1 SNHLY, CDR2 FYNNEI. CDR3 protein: CASSKDRGGNQPQHF. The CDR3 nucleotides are TGTGCCAGCAGTAAAGACAGGGGAGGAAATCAGCCCCAGCATTTT.

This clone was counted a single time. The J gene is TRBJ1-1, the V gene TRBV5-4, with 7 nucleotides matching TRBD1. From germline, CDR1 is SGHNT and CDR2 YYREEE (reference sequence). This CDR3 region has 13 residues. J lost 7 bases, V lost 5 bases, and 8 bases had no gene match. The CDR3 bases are TGTGCCAGCAGGGCCGGGACAGTAAATGAAGCTTTCTTT. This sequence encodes CASRAGTVNEAFF. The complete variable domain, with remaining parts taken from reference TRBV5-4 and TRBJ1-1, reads ETGVTQSPTHLIKTRGQQVTLRCSSQSGHNTVSWYQQALGQGPQFIFQYYREEENGRGNFPPRFSGLQFPNYSSELNVNALELDDSALYLCASRAGTVNEAFFGQGTRLTVV.

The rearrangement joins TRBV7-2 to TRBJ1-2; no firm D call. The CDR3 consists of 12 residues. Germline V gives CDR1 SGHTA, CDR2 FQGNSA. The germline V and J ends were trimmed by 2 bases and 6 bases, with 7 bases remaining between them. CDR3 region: CASSLRHDGYTF. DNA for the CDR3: TGTGCCAGCAGCTTAAGACATGATGGCTACACCTTC. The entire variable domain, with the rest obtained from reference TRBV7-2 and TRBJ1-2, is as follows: GAGVSQSPSNKVTEKGKDVELRCDPISGHTALYWYRQSLGQGLEFLIYFQGNSAPDKSGLPSDRFSAERTGGSVSTLTIQRTQQEDSAVYLCASSLRHDGYTFGSGTRLTVV.

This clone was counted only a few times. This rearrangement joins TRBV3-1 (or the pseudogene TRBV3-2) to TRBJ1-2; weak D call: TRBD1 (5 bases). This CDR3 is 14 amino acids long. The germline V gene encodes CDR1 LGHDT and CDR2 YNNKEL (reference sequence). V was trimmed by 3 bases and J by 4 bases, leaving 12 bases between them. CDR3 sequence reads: CASSHLIRGYGYTF. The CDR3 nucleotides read TGTGCCAGCAGCCACTTGATAAGGGGCTATGGCTACACCTTC.

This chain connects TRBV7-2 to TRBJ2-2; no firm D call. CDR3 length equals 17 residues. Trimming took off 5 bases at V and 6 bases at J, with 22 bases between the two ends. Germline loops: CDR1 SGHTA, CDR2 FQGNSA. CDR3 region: CASSIPSLAPRAGELFF. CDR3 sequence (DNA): TGTGCCAGCAGCATTCCCTCCTTGGCTCCACGGGCCGGGGAGCTGTTTTTT.

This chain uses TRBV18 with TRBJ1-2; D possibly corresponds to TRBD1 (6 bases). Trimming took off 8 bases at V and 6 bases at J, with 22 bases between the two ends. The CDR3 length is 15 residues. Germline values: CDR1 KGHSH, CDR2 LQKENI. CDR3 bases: TGTGCCAGCCTCCTGACCCCGGGGGCAAGGAATGGCTACACCTTC. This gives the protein CASLLTPGARNGYTF.

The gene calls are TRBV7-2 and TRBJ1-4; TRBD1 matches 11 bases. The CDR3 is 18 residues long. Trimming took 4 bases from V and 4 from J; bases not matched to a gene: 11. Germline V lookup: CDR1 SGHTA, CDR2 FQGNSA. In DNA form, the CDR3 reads TGTGCCAGCAGCTCGTGGGACAGGGGGAATCATGTTAATGAAAAACTGTTTTTT. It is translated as CASSSWDRGNHVNEKLFF.

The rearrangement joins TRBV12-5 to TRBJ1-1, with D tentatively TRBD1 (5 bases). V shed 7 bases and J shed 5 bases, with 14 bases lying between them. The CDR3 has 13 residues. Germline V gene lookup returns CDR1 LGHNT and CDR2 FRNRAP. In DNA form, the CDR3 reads TGTGCTAGTGACCTGCGTGGGGGTACTGAAGCTTTCTTT. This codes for CASDLRGGTEAFF.

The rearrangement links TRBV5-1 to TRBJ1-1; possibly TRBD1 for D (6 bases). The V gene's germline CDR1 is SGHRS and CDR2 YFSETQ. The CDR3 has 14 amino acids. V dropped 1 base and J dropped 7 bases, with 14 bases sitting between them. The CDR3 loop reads CASSLWGGGSEAFF. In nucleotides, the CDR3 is TGCGCCAGCAGCTTGTGGGGAGGGGGTAGTGAAGCTTTCTTT.

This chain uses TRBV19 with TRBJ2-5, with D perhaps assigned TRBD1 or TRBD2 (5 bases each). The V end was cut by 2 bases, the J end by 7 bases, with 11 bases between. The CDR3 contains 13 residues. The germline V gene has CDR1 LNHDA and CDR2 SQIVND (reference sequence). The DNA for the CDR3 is TGTGCCAGTAGTATACGGGGCACGGGGACCCAGTACTTC. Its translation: CASSIRGTGTQYF.

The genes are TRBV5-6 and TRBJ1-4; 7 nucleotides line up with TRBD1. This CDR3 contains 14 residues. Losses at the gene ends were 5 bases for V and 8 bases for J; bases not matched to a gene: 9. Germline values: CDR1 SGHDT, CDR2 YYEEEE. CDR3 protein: CASSKGAGHEKLFF. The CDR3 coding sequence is TGTGCCAGCAGTAAGGGGGCTGGCCACGAAAAACTGTTTTTT.

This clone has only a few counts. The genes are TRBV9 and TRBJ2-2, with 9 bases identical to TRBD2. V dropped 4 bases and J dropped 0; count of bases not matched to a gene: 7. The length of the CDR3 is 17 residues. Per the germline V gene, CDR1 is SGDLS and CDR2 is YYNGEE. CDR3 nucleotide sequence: TGTGCCAGCAGCCCTAGAGCGGGGGGCGCGAACACCGGGGAGCTGTTTTTT. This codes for CASSPRAGGANTGELFF.

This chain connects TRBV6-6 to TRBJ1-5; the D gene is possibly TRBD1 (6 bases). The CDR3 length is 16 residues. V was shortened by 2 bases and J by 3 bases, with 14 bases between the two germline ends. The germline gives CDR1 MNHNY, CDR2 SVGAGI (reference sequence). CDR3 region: CASSYRPDSSNQPQHF. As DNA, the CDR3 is TGTGCCAGCAGTTACCGTCCGGACAGCTCCAATCAGCCCCAGCATTTT.

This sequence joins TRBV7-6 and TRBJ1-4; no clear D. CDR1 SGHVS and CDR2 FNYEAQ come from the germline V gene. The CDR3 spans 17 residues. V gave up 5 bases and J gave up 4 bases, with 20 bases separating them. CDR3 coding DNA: TGTGCCAGCAGCCACCGGGAGGGCCGCAATTTTAATGAAAAACTGTTTTTT. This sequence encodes CASSHREGRNFNEKLFF.

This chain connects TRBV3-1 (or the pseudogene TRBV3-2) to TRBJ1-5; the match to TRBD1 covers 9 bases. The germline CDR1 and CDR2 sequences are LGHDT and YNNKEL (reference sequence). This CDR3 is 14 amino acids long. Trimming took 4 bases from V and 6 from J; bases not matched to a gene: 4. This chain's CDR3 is CASSPGQGGQPQHF. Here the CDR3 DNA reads TGTGCCAGCAGCCCGGGACAGGGCGGTCAGCCCCAGCATTTT.

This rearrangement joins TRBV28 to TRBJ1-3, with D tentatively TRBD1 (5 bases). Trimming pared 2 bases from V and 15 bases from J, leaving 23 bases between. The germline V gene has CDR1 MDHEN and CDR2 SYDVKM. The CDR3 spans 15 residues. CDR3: CASSLPLAGTAPTYF. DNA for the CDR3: TGTGCCAGCAGTTTACCCCTAGCGGGGACGGCGCCGACATATTTT.

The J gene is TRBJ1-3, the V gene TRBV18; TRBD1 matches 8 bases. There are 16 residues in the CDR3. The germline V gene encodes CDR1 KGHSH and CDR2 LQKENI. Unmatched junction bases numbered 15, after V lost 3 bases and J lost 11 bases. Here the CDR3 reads CASSPPEGQANRAIYF. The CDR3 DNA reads TGTGCCAGCTCACCGCCCGAGGGACAGGCCAATCGGGCCATATATTTT.